This record covers a single T cell receptor beta chain. The antigen this receptor binds is unknown. No per-base quality is available; no much larger clone lies one base away. The treatment or condition label, read with the paper, signifies: suppressive antiretroviral therapy. Lysates of CMV-infected fibroblasts were used at about 11 ug/mL for cell stimulation. Nonresponding CD40L-negative CD69-negative CD45RO-high memory CD4+ T cells were sorted as memory populations depleted of antigen-responding cells. Participants were HIV-1-infected adults who started suppressive ART during chronic infection. For at least 4 years, participants had undetectable plasma HIV-1 RNA, below 50 copies/mL. To be included, a participant needed positive CMV serology and a CD4+ T cell count above 400 cells/uL. Before stimulation, PBMCs were isolated using density centrifugation and depleted of CD8+ T cells. For less than 20 hours, the CD8-depleted PBMCs were stimulated with anti-CD28/CD49d costimulation, a CD40-blocking antibody, and enfuvirtide to prevent new infections. Cell sorting was performed on a Beckman Coulter MoFlo Legacy or XDP sorter, and dead cells were excluded with propidium iodide. The QIAamp DNA Mini Kit was used for genomic DNA extraction from samples above one million cells, and the Quick-DNA Microprep Kit was used otherwise.

Including cysteine and phenylalanine, the CDR3 has 15 amino acids. Kept here is only the CDR3 DNA, which spans 45 bases and is read in frame from base 1. CDR1 and CDR2, looked up from the germline V gene, are SNHLY and FYNNEI. The V end gives up 7 bases and the J end 7 bases, leaving 10 bases in the junction not matched to a gene. The sample belongs to a study of persistence of HIV-infected CD4 T cells (dated by TCRdb to the early 2020s). For the wider study: The study isolated CMV- and HIV-1 Gag-responding CD4+ T cells from ART-treated individuals to examine antigen-driven clonal expansion of HIV-1-infected cells. Participants had been on suppressive ART for a median of around eight years. The clonality of all cells in each sorted population was measured by TCRbeta sequencing, and the clonality of infected cells was measured by proviral sequencing. For the TCR cluster analysis across participants, fewer than ten participants were included for CMV and over 5 participants for Gag. Apart from two participants who underwent leukapheresis at a single time point, peripheral blood samples of up to roughly 180 mL were collected from participants at multiple time points.

Results the study describes overall, beyond this receptor: Degenerate expanded CDR3beta sequences were enriched in antigen-responding cells, suggesting convergent selection of CD4+ responses to CMV and Gag. A correlation was observed between TCR oligoclonality and proviral oligoclonality within the same sorted populations. The study involved few individuals and tested only a limited range of antigens. TCRbeta richness in CMV- and Gag-responding cells was significantly lower than in anti-CD3/anti-CD28-responding cells; CMV-responding cells had higher oligoclonality than CD3/CD28-stimulated and Gag-responding cells. Because the TCR analyses were done in bulk, restricting them to just the rare CMV-responding cells that actually carried HIV-1 proviruses was not possible.

The immunoSEQ hsTCRB assay version 4, run in survey mode, was used to sequence TCRbeta repertoires from genomic DNA. Genomic DNA was diluted to 7.5 to 10 ng/uL, using up to roughly 1 ug per sample for TCRbeta sequencing. Turning to the authors' computational methods: TCRbeta data were analyzed in ImmunoSeq Analyzer 3.0, with diversity computed on productive nucleotide rearrangements. Lower-bound TCR diversity was estimated with the improved Chao index, and clonality with the Gini coefficient using the Immunarch R package. When different nucleotide rearrangements encoded the same CDR3beta amino acid sequence, each rearrangement was treated as a distinct clonotype. TCRbeta sequences significantly enriched in antigen-responding cells relative to anti-CD3/anti-CD28-activated cells were identified by differential abundance analysis. GLIPH2 grouped TCRs by predicted peptide-MHC specificity, both within each participant and across combined participant data sets. TCRdb limited this immuneACCESS table to in-frame rearrangements with V and J called. A share of clones is missing; checked studies link under half to unresolved V genes, and the rest is unexplained. V, J and clone size are taken as reported in that table, and D and trimming were inferred from the DNA itself. The sample table records 30,000 to 45,000 clones; 75% to 90% of these occur just once. Of the sample, roughly 1.5% falls within the top ten clones.

This receptor was identified in an adult man with HIV who was CMV-seropositive. The V and J segments used are TRBV2 and TRBJ2-5; 12 bases in between match TRBD2. The input for sequencing was CD4+ T cells sorted from PBMCs after roughly 18-hour stimulation, taken from a patient who received antiretroviral therapy. Taken with the paper, the label for cell subset or site translates to: CD40L-CD69- CD45RO-high memory CD4 T cells not responding to CMV lysate. The nucleotides read TGTGCCAGCAAGACGACTAGCGGGGGTCGGGGGACCCAGTACTTC. Its product reads: CASKTTSGGRGTQYF.